Below, 30 T cell receptor beta chains from the same sample are listed, as sequenced in a study of T-cell reconstitution after alpha-beta-depleted transplantation in children (dated by TCRdb to between 2015 and 2016). Read against the paper, the sample's treatment or condition label means: allogeneic hematopoietic cell transplantation with graft depleted of TCRalphabeta T cells and CD19 B cells. Libraries were built with PCR. Sequencing was performed on an Illumina HiSeq 2500. TCR library preparation used molecular barcoding, with unique molecular identifiers applied to normalize quantification of the TCRbeta repertoire. TCRdb redid the processing of the public reads, applying fastp at Q25 and MiXCR, and retained in-frame beta chains. Identical CDR3 proteins give one entry, which carries the most common genes and DNA. This sample gives fewer than 700,000 distinct CDR3 sequences in total; 10% to 15% of them show up just once. Over 2% of the sample belongs to the ten largest clones.

The specimen comprised PBMCs, mostly from graft donor cells, sampled 360 days after TCRalphabeta/CD19-depleted stem cell transplant. These receptors all come from a male patient between 10 and 17 years old who had a stem cell transplant for acute myeloid leukemia, so the T cells may come from the graft donor.

The chain couples TRBV4-3 to TRBJ2-3; D is perhaps TRBD2 (5 bases). Germline V CDR1 and CDR2: LGHNA, YSLEER. With 1 base removed from V and 7 bases from J, the gap between germline ends came to 18 bases. The CDR3 has 16 amino acids. The CDR3 nucleotides read TGCGCCAGCAGCCAAGGTGGTAGCGCCCCTTTGAATACGCAGTATTTT. Protein: CASSQGGSAPLNTQYF.

J is TRBJ2-7 and V is TRBV4-2; tentatively, D is TRBD1 or TRBD2 (5 bases each). In germline, CDR1 is LGHNA, CDR2 YNFKEQ. V shed 10 bases and J shed 3 bases, with 16 bases lying between them. The CDR3 has 13 amino acids. DNA of the CDR3: TGTGCCATGGGGGTGGGGCTCCTCTACGAGCAGTACTTC. Translating gives CAMGVGLLYEQYF.

This clonotype was observed many times. V and J are TRBV20-1 and TRBJ2-1, with unresolved D. The germline V gene has CDR1 DFQATT and CDR2 SNEGSKA (reference sequence). The CDR3 loop spans 10 amino acids. CDR3 sequence (DNA): TGCAGCGCGATTGGGGATGAGCAGTTCTTC. Its translation: CSAIGDEQFF.

The chain links TRBV29-1 to TRBJ2-2; the match to TRBD2 covers 8 bases. Trimming cost V 7 bases and J 1 base; bases outside gene matches: 8. Germline assignment: CDR1 SQVTM and CDR2 ANQGSEA. The CDR3 contains 15 residues. The CDR3 nucleotides are TGCAGCGGGACGTTAGCGGGGTGGAACACCGGGGAGCTGTTTTTT. Translated: CSGTLAGWNTGELFF.

This clonotype was picked up a small number of times. The chain links TRBV7-9 to TRBJ2-1, with 9 bases matching TRBD2. Germline V CDR1 and CDR2: SEHNR, FQNEAQ (reference sequence). The CDR3 sequence is 17 residues long. V shed 3 bases and J 1 base; nucleotides not matched to a gene: 7. The CDR3 is CASSFGRLAASYNEQFF. CDR3 DNA sequence: TGTGCCAGCAGCTTTGGTCGACTAGCGGCTTCCTACAATGAGCAGTTCTTC.

Worth noting for this clonotype: Since a much larger clone is just one base distant, this may be a read error. The rearrangement links TRBV29-1 to TRBJ2-1; TRBD1 aligns across 7 bases. Per germline, CDR1 SQVTM and CDR2 ANQGSEA. The CDR3 length is 13 residues. CDR3 coding DNA: TGCGGCGCCGACAGGGCCCCTTACAATGAGCAGTTCTTC. Translation gives CGADRAPYNEQFF.

The rearrangement links TRBV4-3 to TRBJ2-3; possibly TRBD1 or TRBD2 for D (6 bases each). This CDR3 spans 16 amino acids. CDR1 is LGHNA, CDR2 YSLEER, per germline. V was shortened by 2 bases and J by 3 bases, with 15 bases between the two germline ends. CDR3 nucleotides: TGCGCCAGCAGCCAATGGGGGCGGGAAAGTACAGATACGCAGTATTTT. This sequence encodes CASSQWGRESTDTQYF.

The chain carries TRBV12-3 or TRBV12-4 and TRBJ2-1; D might be TRBD2 (6 bases). There are 18 residues in the CDR3. The V end was cut by 0 bases, the J end by 0 bases, with 15 bases between. CDR3 sequence (DNA): TGTGCCAGCAGTTTAGCTGTCCGCGGGGCCAGCTCCTACAATGAGCAGTTCTTC. Translation gives CASSLAVRGASSYNEQFF.

This clonotype has just a few counts. J is TRBJ1-6 and V is TRBV14; 7 positions agree with TRBD1. V was clipped by 0 bases and J by 10 bases; unmatched bases: 9. This CDR3 has 16 amino acids. Germline CDR1 is SGHDN and CDR2 is FVKESK. The CDR3 reads CASSQDPDRWESPLHF. The CDR3, as DNA: TGTGCCAGCAGCCAAGACCCGGACAGGTGGGAATCACCCCTCCACTTT. Full variable domain (outside the CDR3, taken from reference TRBV14 and TRBJ1-6): EAGVTQFPSHSVIEKGQTVTLRCDPISGHDNLYWYRRVMGKEIKFLLHFVKESKQDESGMPNNRFLAERTGGTYSTLKVQPAELEDSGVYFCASSQDPDRWESPLHFGNGTRLTVT.

This clonotype came up a few times. The genes are TRBV5-1 and TRBJ2-7; no clear D gene. From germline, CDR1 is SGHRS and CDR2 YFSETQ. V shed 4 bases and J shed 3 bases, with 20 bases lying between them. This CDR3 comprises 16 residues. The CDR3 nucleotides are TGCGCCAGCAGCCCAGTTTTGACGGTGGCCTTCTACGAGCAGTACTTC. Translated, it gives CASSPVLTVAFYEQYF. The full variable domain, its missing parts supplied by reference TRBV5-1 and TRBJ2-7, is KAGVTQTPRYLIKTRGQQVTLSCSPISGHRSVSWYQQTPGQGLQFLFEYFSETQRNKGNFPGRFSGRQFSNSRSEMNVSTLELGDSALYLCASSPVLTVAFYEQYFGPGTRLTVT.

This clonotype was counted only a few times. V is TRBV7-2 and J is TRBJ1-4, with D uncertain. V lost 5 bases and J 0 bases, leaving 10 bases between the germline ends. The CDR3 sequence is 15 residues long. Looked up from germline, CDR1 is SGHTA and CDR2 is FQGNSA. CDR3 coding DNA: TGTGCCAGCAGCCTACACCAGACAACTAATGAAAAACTGTTTTTT. Amino acid sequence: CASSLHQTTNEKLFF.

The V and J genes are TRBV29-1 and TRBJ2-5; no definite D call. Germline V gene data show CDR1 as SQVTM and CDR2 as ANQGSEA. This CDR3 is 12 amino acids long. V lost 4 bases, J lost 4 bases, and 10 bases lay in between. CDR3: CSVVIWGETQYF. DNA of the CDR3: TGCAGCGTTGTGATTTGGGGAGAGACCCAGTACTTC. Variable domain in full (rest from reference TRBV29-1 and TRBJ2-5): SAVISQKPSRDICQRGTSLTIQCQVDSQVTMMFWYRQQPGQSLTLIATANQGSEATYESGFVIDKFPISRPNLTFSTLTVSNMSPEDSSIYLCSVVIWGETQYFGPGTRLLVL.

The sample holds a few counts of this clonotype. CDR3 DNA: TGTGCCAGTAGTAGTAACGGACAGGGGGGTCAGCCCCAGCATTTT. Its translation: CASSSNGQGGQPQHF. The J gene is TRBJ1-5, the V gene TRBV19, with 10 positions matching TRBD1. Germline V gives CDR1 LNHDA, CDR2 SQIVND (reference sequence). The CDR3 totals 15 residues. Germline trimming cut 4 bases from V and 6 bases from J; bases unmatched to any gene: 6. Full variable domain (rest looked up from reference TRBV19 and TRBJ1-5): DGGITQSPKYLFRKEGQNVTLSCEQNLNHDAMYWYRQDPGQGLRLIYYSQIVNDFQKGDIAEGYSVSREKKESFPLTVTSAQKNPTAFYLCASSSNGQGGQPQHFGDGTRLSIL.

Many counts were recorded for this clonotype. The chain recombines TRBV20-1 with TRBJ2-3, with 12 positions matching TRBD2. The trim removed 7 bases at V and 2 bases at J, leaving 1 base unmatched. The CDR3 totals 13 residues. CDR1 and CDR2 from the germline V gene are DFQATT and SNEGSKA (reference sequence). The CDR3 region has the DNA TGCAGTGGACTAGCGGGAGTCACAGATACGCAGTATTTT. Encoded protein: CSGLAGVTDTQYF.

This clonotype was seen ten or more times. This chain uses TRBV29-1 with TRBJ1-1, with no clear D. The germline V gene encodes CDR1 SQVTM and CDR2 ANQGSEA. This CDR3 region has 12 residues. Between the trimmed V and J ends, which lost 6 bases and 7 bases, there was a span of 15 bases. The chain's CDR3 is CSVGRRPLEAFF. Here the CDR3 DNA reads TGCAGCGTCGGCCGCCGGCCTCTTGAAGCTTTCTTT.

The rearrangement joins TRBV7-9 to TRBJ1-4, with a possible D match to TRBD1 (6 bases). Germline-derived CDR1 and CDR2 are SEHNR and FQNEAQ (reference sequence). V lost 3 bases and J 14 bases, leaving 19 bases between the germline ends. CDR3 size: 14 residues. The CDR3 nucleotides are TGTGCCAGCAGCTTCGGGACACCTTTTAAGTGGCTGTTTTTT. Translated, it gives CASSFGTPFKWLFF.

A few counts support this clonotype. CDR3 DNA: TGTGCCAGCAGCCAAGAACCCAGGGAACTAGCGGGAGTGGGCAATGAGCAGTTCTTC. Protein product: CASSQEPRELAGVGNEQFF. The chain joins TRBV4-2 to TRBJ2-1, with 11 bases that match TRBD2. Germline V gene data show CDR1 as LGHNA and CDR2 as YNFKEQ. The CDR3 contains 19 residues. J lost 6 bases, V lost 0 bases, and 13 bases had no gene match.

The CDR3 DNA is TGTGCCAGCAGCCGGGACAGGGCTTTACAGAATTCACCCCTCCACTTT. Amino acids: CASSRDRALQNSPLHF. The chain uses TRBV2 and TRBJ1-6, with TRBD1 matching over 9 bases. This CDR3 has 16 amino acids. From germline, CDR1 is SNHLY and CDR2 FYNNEI. V was pared by 6 bases and J by 7 bases, with 10 bases of the junction left unmatched.

The sample holds a few counts of this clonotype. The chain employs TRBV11-2 and TRBJ2-2; 14 bases are a match to TRBD2. The CDR3 is 18 amino acids. V lost 2 bases to trimming and J lost 5 bases; unmatched junction nucleotides: 7. CDR1 is SGHAT and CDR2 is FQNNGV in the germline V gene. CDR3 coding DNA: TGTGCCAGCAGCTTAAGGGGGGGACTAGCGGGAGAGACCGGGGAGCTGTTTTTT. As protein: CASSLRGGLAGETGELFF.

This clonotype was recorded many times. The chain joins TRBV12-3 or TRBV12-4 to TRBJ2-5; D may be TRBD1 (5 bases). Trimming removed 3 bases at V and 3 bases at J, with 11 bases between. CDR3 length: 14 residues. The CDR3 DNA is TGTGCCAGCAGTTTTCGGCTCAGGGAAGAGACCCAGTACTTC. Translation: CASSFRLREETQYF.

This clonotype was found a few times. The chain has TRBV14 and TRBJ2-2; 9 positions agree with TRBD2. The V and J ends lost 6 bases and 5 bases, in that order; junction bases with no gene match: 4. CDR3 length: 14 amino acids. Germline loops: CDR1 SGHDN, CDR2 FVKESK. The CDR3 DNA reads as TGTGCCAGCAGGCATAGCGGGGGAACCGGGGAGCTGTTTTTT. The encoded protein is CASRHSGGTGELFF.

This chain links TRBV12-3 or TRBV12-4 with TRBJ2-1; the match to TRBD2 covers 16 bases. V trimming: 5 bases; J trimming: 9 bases; junction bases outside the gene matches: 13. The CDR3 runs 18 residues. The chain's CDR3 is CASSEGLGTSGRVGEQFF. Written as DNA, the CDR3 is TGTGCCAGCAGTGAGGGGCTCGGGACTAGCGGGAGGGTAGGTGAGCAGTTCTTC.

Concerning this clonotype: This CDR3 fails to terminate in the conserved phenylalanine or tryptophan, so it likely reflects a read error. V gene TRBV6-1 combines with J gene TRBJ1-5; D not resolved. Per the germline V gene, CDR1 is MNHNS and CDR2 is SASEGT. The length of the CDR3 is 14 residues. Trimming removed 6 bases at V and 3 bases at J, with 12 bases between. The CDR3 DNA is TGTGCCAGCAGATCCCAAAAACCCAATCAGCCCCAGCATTGT. Amino acids: CASRSQKPNQPQHC.

This clonotype has just a few counts. V usage is TRBV5-1 and J usage is TRBJ2-1, with 10 nucleotides matching TRBD2. The V segment lost 4 bases and the J segment 4 bases; nucleotides outside the gene matches: 5. The CDR3 runs 15 residues. Germline-derived CDR1 and CDR2 are SGHRS and YFSETQ. The CDR3 nucleotides are TGCGCCAGCAGCGGAGCGGGACTAGCGTACAATGAGCAGTTCTTC. This gives the protein CASSGAGLAYNEQFF.

This clonotype was seen ten or more times. This chain connects TRBV29-1 to TRBJ2-7; 7 positions match TRBD2. The CDR3 extends over 14 amino acids. Germline values: CDR1 SQVTM, CDR2 ANQGSEA. V shed 2 bases, J shed 3 bases, and the junction held 7 bases outside the gene matches. The CDR3 loop reads CSVEFSGPYYEQYF. CDR3 sequence (DNA): TGCAGCGTTGAATTTAGCGGGCCTTACTACGAGCAGTACTTC.

J is TRBJ2-7 and V is TRBV5-1; 12 bases map to TRBD2. Germline V gene sequence: CDR1 SGHRS, CDR2 YFSETQ. This CDR3 is 15 amino acids long. Germline trimming cut 4 bases from V and 5 bases from J; bases unmatched to any gene: 7. The CDR3 spells CASSPRTSGMNEQYF. DNA of the CDR3: TGCGCCAGCAGCCCTAGGACTAGCGGGATGAACGAGCAGTACTTC.

This clonotype showed up many times. This chain uses TRBV25-1 with TRBJ2-7, with D tentatively TRBD1 or TRBD2 (5 bases each). V was cut by 3 bases and J by 1 base, with 10 bases left in between. Germline V CDR1 and CDR2: MGHDK, SYGVNS. The CDR3 covers 14 residues. The CDR3 reads CASSELGVSYEQYF. The CDR3 region has the DNA TGTGCCAGCAGTGAGTTGGGGGTATCCTACGAGCAGTACTTC.

This clonotype was counted between two and nine times. The chain couples TRBV19 to TRBJ2-7; TRBD1 is a possible D gene (5 bases). The CDR3 loop spans 14 amino acids. Trimming left V 5 bases short and J 6 bases short, with 17 bases between. Germline V gives CDR1 LNHDA, CDR2 SQIVND (reference sequence). The CDR3 DNA is TGTGCCAGTAGTGCATCGACAGCTTCATTCGAGCAGTACTTC. It codes for CASSASTASFEQYF.

There are many counts of this clonotype. The chain carries TRBV7-2 and TRBJ1-6; D not certain. This CDR3 is built from 13 residues. Germline CDR1 and CDR2: SGHTA and FQGNSA. V dropped 5 bases and J dropped 7 bases, with 9 bases sitting between them. CDR3 sequence reads: CASSRRRNSPLHF. The CDR3 DNA sequence: TGTGCCAGCAGCCGCCGGAGAAATTCACCCCTCCACTTT.

The genes are TRBV10-3 and TRBJ2-5; unclear D gene. The CDR3 is 14 residues long. Trimming left V 6 bases short and J 4 bases short, with 15 bases between. The germline gives CDR1 ENHRY, CDR2 SYGVKD. The CDR3 reads CAISPSSPGETQYF. The CDR3 nucleotides read TGTGCCATCAGCCCCTCTTCCCCGGGAGAGACCCAGTACTTC.